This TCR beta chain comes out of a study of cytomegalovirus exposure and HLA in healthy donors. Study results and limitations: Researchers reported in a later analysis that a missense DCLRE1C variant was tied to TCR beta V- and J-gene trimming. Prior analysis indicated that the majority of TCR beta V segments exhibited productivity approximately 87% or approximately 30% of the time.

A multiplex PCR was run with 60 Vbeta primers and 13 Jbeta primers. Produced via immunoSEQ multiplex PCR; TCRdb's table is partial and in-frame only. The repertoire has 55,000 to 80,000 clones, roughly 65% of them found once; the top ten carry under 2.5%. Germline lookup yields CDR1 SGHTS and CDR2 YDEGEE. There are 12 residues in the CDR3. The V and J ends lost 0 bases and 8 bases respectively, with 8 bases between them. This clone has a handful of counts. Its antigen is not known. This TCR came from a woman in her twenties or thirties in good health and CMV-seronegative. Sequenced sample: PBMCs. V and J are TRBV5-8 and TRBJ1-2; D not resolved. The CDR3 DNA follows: TGTGCCAGCAGCTTGGGTCACACGGGCTACACCTTC. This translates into CASSLGHTGYTF.